The 3 T cell receptor beta chains listed next were all sequenced from one sample in a study of T cell responses to AZD1222 COVID-19 vaccine. TCRdb keeps only in-frame clones here, not all; method: immunoSEQ multiplex PCR. The sample records roughly 120,000 clones, 90% being singletons. The input for sequencing was peripheral blood, taken 28 days after the second dose of the MenACWY control vaccine. These receptors were taken from an adult who received the MenACWY meningococcal vaccine as a control.

The chain links TRBV11-2 to TRBJ1-1; 7 bases line up with TRBD1. V shed 5 bases, J shed 10 bases, and the junction held 13 bases outside the gene matches. The CDR3 runs to 14 residues. Germline V lookup: CDR1 SGHAT, CDR2 FQNNGV. The DNA of the CDR3 is TGTGCCAGCAGCCAACAAACAGGGGCGCGGGTAGCTTTCTTT. Translating it yields CASSQQTGARVAFF.

The CDR3 region is CASSESRSDRGNTEAFF. The DNA for the CDR3 is TGCGCCAGCAGTGAGTCGAGGTCCGACAGGGGGAACACTGAAGCTTTCTTT. The V gene is TRBV10-2, the J gene TRBJ1-1, with 8 bases identical to TRBD1. The J segment lost 1 base and the V segment lost 0 bases, leaving 7 bases of the junction unmatched. The CDR3 runs 17 residues. Germline V CDR1 and CDR2: WSHSY, SAAADI.

The chain uses TRBV10-1 and TRBJ2-3, with D tentatively TRBD1 or TRBD2 (5 bases each). The V end was cut by 1 base, the J end by 11 bases, with 13 bases between. Germline CDR1 reads WNHNN; CDR2 reads SYGVQD (reference sequence). The CDR3 runs to 13 residues. This chain's CDR3 is CASSEYGGNRQYF. In DNA, the CDR3 is TGCGCCAGCAGTGAGTATGGGGGAAATCGGCAGTATTTT.